This T cell receptor (beta chain) was obtained from a study of T cells after yellow fever vaccination. Across the whole study: For low cell numbers, libraries were made with SMART-Seq v4 Ultra Low Input. Study-level results: Most clones from primary vaccination resurfaced after the booster (approximately 97% CD4, approximately 87% CD8).

A word on this clonotype: Its target is not known.

TCRdb independently ran MiXCR on the 5' RACE reads; one entry per CDR3 protein. The table includes 300,000 or so distinct CDR3 sequences, about 4% detected once. The V end was cut by 3 bases, the J end by 6 bases, with 11 bases between. The CDR3 is 13 residues long. Germline V gene lookup returns CDR1 SGHTA and CDR2 FQGNSA. The V gene is TRBV7-2, the J gene TRBJ2-5; no reliable D call. Sequenced here: PBMCs, sampled 5 days after the yellow fever booster vaccination. The TCR comes from a man between 18 and 29 years old who received the YFV17D yellow fever vaccine. In DNA form, the CDR3 reads TGTGCCAGCAGCTTGGGTATAGGGAAGACCCAGTACTTC. Its protein is CASSLGIGKTQYF.